This T cell receptor (beta chain) was captured by sequencing in a study of control samples from healthy donors and cancer patients. The CDR3 covers 15 residues. In germline, CDR1 is MNHNY, CDR2 SVGAGI (reference sequence). Trimming shortened V by 8 bases and J by 1 base, and 15 bases separated the two germline ends. The table came from immunoSEQ multiplex PCR; TCRdb's copy has only in-frame clones and leaves some out. The sample shows approximately 82,000 clones, around 94% of them seen only once. The chain is built from TRBV6-6 and TRBJ1-5, with D tentatively TRBD1 (5 bases). Sequenced: blood. This receptor was taken from a woman aged 18-29 years in good health. For the CDR3, the DNA is TGTGCCAGCGCCATCACCGGGGGGAGCAATCAGCCCCAGCATTTT. Residues: CASAITGGSNQPQHF.